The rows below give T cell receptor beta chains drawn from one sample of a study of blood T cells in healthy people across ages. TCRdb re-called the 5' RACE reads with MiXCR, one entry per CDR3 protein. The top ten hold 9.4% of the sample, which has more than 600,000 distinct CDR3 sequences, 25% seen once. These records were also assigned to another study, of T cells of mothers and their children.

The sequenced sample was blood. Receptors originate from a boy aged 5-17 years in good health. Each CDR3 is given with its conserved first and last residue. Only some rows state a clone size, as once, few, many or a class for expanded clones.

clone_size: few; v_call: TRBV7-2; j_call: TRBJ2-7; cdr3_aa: CASSPSGPAYEQYF
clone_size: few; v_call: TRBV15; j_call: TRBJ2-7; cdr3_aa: CATSRGDSYEQYF
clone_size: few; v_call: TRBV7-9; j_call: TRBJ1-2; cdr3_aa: CASSLGGTDSFNYGYTF
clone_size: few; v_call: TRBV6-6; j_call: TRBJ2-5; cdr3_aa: CASSSSSGQGQTQYF
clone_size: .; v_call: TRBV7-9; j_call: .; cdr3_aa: CASSSRDRAPEQYF
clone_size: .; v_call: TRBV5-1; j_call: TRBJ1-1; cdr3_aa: CASSPKDGNTEAFF
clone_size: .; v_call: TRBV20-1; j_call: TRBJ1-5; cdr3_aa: CSARNTYSNQPQHF
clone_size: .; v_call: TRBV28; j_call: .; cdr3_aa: CASSPYTSGSSYEQYF
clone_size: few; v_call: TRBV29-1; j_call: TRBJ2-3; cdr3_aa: CSVGTTATDTQYF
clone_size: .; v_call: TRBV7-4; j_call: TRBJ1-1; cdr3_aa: CASSSRTVF
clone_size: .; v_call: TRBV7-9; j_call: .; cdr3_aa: CASSHPLAVGHNEQFF
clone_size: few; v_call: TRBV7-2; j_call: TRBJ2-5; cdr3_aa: CASSPWTSGGTETQYF
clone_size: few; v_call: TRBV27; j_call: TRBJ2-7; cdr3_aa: CASNQGTEQYF
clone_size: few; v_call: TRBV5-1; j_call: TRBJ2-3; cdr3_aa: CASSYGAFGLSTDTQYF
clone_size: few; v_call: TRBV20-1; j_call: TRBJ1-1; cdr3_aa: CRCQGNTEAFF
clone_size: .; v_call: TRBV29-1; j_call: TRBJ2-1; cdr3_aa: CSVEAGTSGRVQFF
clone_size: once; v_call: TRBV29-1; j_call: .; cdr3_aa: CSVDLVGDEQFF
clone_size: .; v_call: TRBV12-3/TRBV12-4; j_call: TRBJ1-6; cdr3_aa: CASSMTGGSDNSPLHF
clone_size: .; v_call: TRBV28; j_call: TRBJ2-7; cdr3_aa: CASSSIGTSEEQYF
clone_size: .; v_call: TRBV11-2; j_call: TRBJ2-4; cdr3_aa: CASSIGAGKSYF
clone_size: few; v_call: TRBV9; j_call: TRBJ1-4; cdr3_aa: CASSGGNRDQELFF
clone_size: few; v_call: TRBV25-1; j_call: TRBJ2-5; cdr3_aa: CASSESLQTKETQYF
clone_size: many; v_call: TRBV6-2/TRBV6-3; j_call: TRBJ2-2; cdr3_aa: CASSQTGGDTGELFF
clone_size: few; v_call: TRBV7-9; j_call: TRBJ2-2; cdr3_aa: CACPYLKRDRAPGELFF
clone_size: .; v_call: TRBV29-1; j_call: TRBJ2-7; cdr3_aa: CSVEDQNRAYEQYF
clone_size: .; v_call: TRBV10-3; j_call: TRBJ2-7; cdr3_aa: CAISDGGAYEQYF